The 7 T cell receptor beta chains reported below all come from one sample, sequenced in a study of blood T cell repertoires in COVID-19. Profiled with immunoSEQ multiplex PCR; TCRdb holds only in-frame clones, not every one. The sample records 300,000 to 450,000 clones, roughly 86% being singletons. Sequencing was carried out using peripheral blood. These receptors originate from a woman in her twenties or thirties with COVID-19, enrolled during active disease.

This chain links TRBV28 with TRBJ2-7; D remains unclear. Per the germline V gene, CDR1 is MDHEN and CDR2 is SYDVKM. The CDR3 totals 11 residues. The V end lost 5 bases, the J end lost 3 bases, and 5 bases lay between the germline ends. The CDR3 DNA reads TGTGCCAGCAGTGTAGACTACGAGCAGTACTTC. Translated: CASSVDYEQYF.

V and J are TRBV30 and TRBJ1-4; 7 bases align to TRBD1. Germline lookup yields CDR1 GTSNPN and CDR2 SVGIG (reference sequence). This CDR3 spans 14 amino acids. Trimming at V came to 2 bases and at J to 3 bases, leaving 3 bases not matched to a gene. This CDR3 reads CAWSPGTANEKLFF. The CDR3 nucleotides read TGTGCCTGGAGTCCCGGGACAGCTAATGAAAAACTGTTTTTT.

V gene TRBV19 combines with J gene TRBJ2-3; TRBD2 aligns across 14 bases. The ends lost 11 bases at V and 4 bases at J; junction bases unmatched: 17. The germline CDR1 and CDR2 sequences are LNHDA and SQIVND (reference sequence). The CDR3 is 18 residues long. The CDR3 region has the DNA TGTGCCTCATATGGGGGACTAGCGGGAGACTTCCGCGCAGATACGCAGTATTTT. It encodes CASYGGLAGDFRADTQYF. The full variable domain, its missing parts supplied by reference TRBV19 and TRBJ2-3, is DGGITQSPKYLFRKEGQNVTLSCEQNLNHDAMYWYRQDPGQGLRLIYYSQIVNDFQKGDIAEGYSVSREKKESFPLTVTSAQKNPTAFYLCASYGGLAGDFRADTQYFGPGTRLTVL.

The genes are TRBV11-3 and TRBJ1-1; D may be TRBD1 (5 bases). CDR3 length equals 16 residues. CDR1 is SGHNT and CDR2 is YENEEA in the germline V gene. Trimming removed 5 bases from V and 1 base from J, with 17 bases in between. The CDR3 nucleotides read TGTGCCAGCAGCCAGAGGTGGGTGGGGCGGAACACTGAAGCTTTCTTT. Translation: CASSQRWVGRNTEAFF.

The count of this clone is one. V and J are TRBV5-1 and TRBJ2-5, with 9 bases identical to TRBD2. With 6 bases clipped from V and 1 base from J, the junction kept 1 base outside the gene matches. There are 13 residues in the CDR3. Looked up from germline, CDR1 is SGHRS and CDR2 is YFSETQ. The CDR3 region is CASKLAGQETQYF. Written as DNA, the CDR3 is TGCGCCAGCAAACTAGCGGGCCAAGAGACCCAGTACTTC.

The chain links TRBV30 to TRBJ2-3; D may be TRBD2 (6 bases). Germline V CDR1 and CDR2: GTSNPN, SVGIG (reference sequence). The V end was cut by 6 bases, the J end by 4 bases, with 14 bases between. The CDR3 loop spans 13 amino acids. CDR3 amino acids: CACPGAGPDTQYF. The CDR3 DNA follows: TGTGCCTGCCCTGGAGCGGGCCCAGATACGCAGTATTTT.

The rearrangement links TRBV3-1 (or the pseudogene TRBV3-2) to TRBJ2-7; a weak D match, TRBD1 (6 bases). V was shortened by 5 bases and J by 1 base, with 15 bases between the two germline ends. The germline V gene encodes CDR1 LGHDT and CDR2 YNNKEL (reference sequence). CDR3 size: 15 residues. CDR3 loop: CASSARTQGSYEQYF. In DNA, the CDR3 is TGTGCCAGCAGCGCCCGAACACAGGGATCCTACGAGCAGTACTTC.